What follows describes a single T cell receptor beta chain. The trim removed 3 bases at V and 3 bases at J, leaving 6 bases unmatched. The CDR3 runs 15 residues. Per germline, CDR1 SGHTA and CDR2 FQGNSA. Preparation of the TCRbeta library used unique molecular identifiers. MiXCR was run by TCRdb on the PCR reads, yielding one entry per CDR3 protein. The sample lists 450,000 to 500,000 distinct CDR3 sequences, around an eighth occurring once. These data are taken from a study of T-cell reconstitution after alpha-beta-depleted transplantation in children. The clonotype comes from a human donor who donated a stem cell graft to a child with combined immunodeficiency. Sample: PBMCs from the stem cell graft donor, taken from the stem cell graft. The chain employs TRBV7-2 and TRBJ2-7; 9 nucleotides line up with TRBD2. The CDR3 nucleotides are TGTGCCAGCAGCTTCGACAGCGGGAGGAGCTACGAGCAGTACTTC. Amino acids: CASSFDSGRSYEQYF.